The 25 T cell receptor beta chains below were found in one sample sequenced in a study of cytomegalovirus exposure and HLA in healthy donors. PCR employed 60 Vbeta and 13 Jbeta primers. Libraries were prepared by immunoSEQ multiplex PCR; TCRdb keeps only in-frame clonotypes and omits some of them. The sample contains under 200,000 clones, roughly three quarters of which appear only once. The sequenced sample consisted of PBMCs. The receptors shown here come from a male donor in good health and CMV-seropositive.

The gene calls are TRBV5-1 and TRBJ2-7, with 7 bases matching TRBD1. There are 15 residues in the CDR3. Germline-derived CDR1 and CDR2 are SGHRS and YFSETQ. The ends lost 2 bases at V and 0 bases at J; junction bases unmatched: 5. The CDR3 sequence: CASSFRGQSSYEQYF. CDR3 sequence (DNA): TGCGCCAGCAGCTTCAGGGGACAGAGCTCCTACGAGCAGTACTTC.

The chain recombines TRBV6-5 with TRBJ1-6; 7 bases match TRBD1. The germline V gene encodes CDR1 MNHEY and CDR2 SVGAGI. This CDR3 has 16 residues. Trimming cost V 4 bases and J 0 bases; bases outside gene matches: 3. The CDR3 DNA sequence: TGTGCCAGCAGTTCTAGGGACAGCTCCTATAATTCACCCCTCCACTTT. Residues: CASSSRDSSYNSPLHF.

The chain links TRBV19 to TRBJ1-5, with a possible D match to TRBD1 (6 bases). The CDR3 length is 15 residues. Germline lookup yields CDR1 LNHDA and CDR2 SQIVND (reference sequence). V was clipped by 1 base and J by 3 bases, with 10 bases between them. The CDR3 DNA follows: TGTGCCAGTAGTATAGGGACAGCATCCAATCAGCCCCAGCATTTT. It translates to CASSIGTASNQPQHF.

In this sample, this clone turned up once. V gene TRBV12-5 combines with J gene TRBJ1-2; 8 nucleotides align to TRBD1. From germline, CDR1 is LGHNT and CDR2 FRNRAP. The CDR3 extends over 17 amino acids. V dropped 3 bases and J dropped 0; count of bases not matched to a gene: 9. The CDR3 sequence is CASGFVLDRASNYGYTF. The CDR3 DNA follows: TGTGCTAGTGGTTTCGTCTTGGACAGGGCCTCTAACTATGGCTACACCTTC.

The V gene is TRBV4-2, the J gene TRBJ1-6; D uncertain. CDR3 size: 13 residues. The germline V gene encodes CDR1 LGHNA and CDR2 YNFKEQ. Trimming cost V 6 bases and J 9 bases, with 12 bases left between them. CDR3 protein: CASRWEQGSPLHF. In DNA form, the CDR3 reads TGTGCCAGCAGGTGGGAGCAAGGTTCACCCCTCCACTTT.

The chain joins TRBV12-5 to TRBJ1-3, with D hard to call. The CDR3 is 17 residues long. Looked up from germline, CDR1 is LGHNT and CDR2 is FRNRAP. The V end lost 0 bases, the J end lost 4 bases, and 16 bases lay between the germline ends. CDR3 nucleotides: TGTGCTAGTGGTTTGGTACCCCCAGAGGCCTTAGGAAACACCATATATTTT. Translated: CASGLVPPEALGNTIYF. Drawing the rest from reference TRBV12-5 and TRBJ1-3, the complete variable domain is DARVTQTPRHKVTEMGQEVTMRCQPILGHNTVFWYRQTMMQGLELLAYFRNRAPLDDSGMPKDRFSAEMPDATLATLKIQPSEPRDSAVYFCASGLVPPEALGNTIYFGEGSWLTVV.

CDR3 protein: CASSVGTGSRRNTEAFF. CDR3 DNA: TGTGCCAGCAGCGTTGGGACAGGGAGCCGCAGGAACACTGAAGCTTTCTTT. This chain uses TRBV9 with TRBJ1-1, with 9 positions matching TRBD1. Unmatched junction bases numbered 9, after V lost 2 bases and J lost 1 base. CDR1 and CDR2 (germline): SGDLS, YYNGEE. The CDR3 loop spans 17 amino acids.

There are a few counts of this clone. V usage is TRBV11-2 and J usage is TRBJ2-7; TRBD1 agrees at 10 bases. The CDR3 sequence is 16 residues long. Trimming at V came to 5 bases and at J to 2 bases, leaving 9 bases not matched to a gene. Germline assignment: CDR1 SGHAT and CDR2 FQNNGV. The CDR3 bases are TGTGCCAGCAGCCCGGGACAGGGGAGGGGAACCTACGAGCAGTACTTC. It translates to CASSPGQGRGTYEQYF. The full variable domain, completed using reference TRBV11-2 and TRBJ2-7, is EAGVAQSPRYKIIEKRQSVAFWCNPISGHATLYWYQQILGQGPKLLIQFQNNGVVDDSQLPKDRFSAERLKGVDSTLKIQPAKLEDSAVYLCASSPGQGRGTYEQYFGPGTRLTVT.

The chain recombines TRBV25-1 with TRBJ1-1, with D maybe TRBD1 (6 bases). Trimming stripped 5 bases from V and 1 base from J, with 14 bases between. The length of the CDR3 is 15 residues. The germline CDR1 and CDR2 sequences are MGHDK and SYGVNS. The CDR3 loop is CASSPRQARNTEAFF. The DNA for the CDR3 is TGTGCCAGCAGTCCCCGACAGGCAAGGAACACTGAAGCTTTCTTT.

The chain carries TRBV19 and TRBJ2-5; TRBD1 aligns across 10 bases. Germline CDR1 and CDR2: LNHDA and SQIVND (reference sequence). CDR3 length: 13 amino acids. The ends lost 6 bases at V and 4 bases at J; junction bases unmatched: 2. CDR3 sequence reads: CASRRDRGETQYF. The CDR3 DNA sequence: TGTGCCAGTAGGCGGGACAGGGGAGAGACCCAGTACTTC.

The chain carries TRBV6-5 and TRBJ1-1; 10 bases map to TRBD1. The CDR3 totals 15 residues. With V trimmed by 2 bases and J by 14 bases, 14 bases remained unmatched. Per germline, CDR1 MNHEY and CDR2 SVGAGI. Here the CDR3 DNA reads TGTGCCAGCAGTTACAGCCGGGACAGGGGAGGGAATGCGTTCTTT. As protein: CASSYSRDRGGNAFF.

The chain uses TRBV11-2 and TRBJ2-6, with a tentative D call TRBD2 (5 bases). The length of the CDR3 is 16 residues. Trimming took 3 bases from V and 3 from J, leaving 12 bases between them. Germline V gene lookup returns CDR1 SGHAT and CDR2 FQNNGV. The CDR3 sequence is CASSFGRTLGANVLTF. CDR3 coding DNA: TGTGCCAGCAGCTTTGGACGGACTCTTGGGGCCAACGTCCTGACTTTC.

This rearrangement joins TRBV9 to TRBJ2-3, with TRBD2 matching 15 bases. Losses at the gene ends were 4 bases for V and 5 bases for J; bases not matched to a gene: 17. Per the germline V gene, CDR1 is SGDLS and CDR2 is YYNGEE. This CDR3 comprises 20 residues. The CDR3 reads CASSLPGGLAGGVAGDTQYF. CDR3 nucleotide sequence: TGTGCCAGCAGCCTACCCGGAGGACTAGCGGGGGGGGTAGCGGGAGATACGCAGTATTTT. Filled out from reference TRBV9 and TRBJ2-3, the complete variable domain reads DSGVTQTPKHLITATGQRVTLRCSPRSGDLSVYWYQQSLDQGLQFLIQYYNGEERAKGNILERFSAQQFPDLHSELNLSSLELGDSALYFCASSLPGGLAGGVAGDTQYFGPGTRLTVL.

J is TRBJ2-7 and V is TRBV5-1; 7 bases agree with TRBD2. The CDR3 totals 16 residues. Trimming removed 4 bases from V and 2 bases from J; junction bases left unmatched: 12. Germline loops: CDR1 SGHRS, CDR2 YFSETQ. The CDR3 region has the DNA TGCGCCAGCAGCAACGGGGACTACCTAAATCCCTACGAGCAGTACTTC. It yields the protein CASSNGDYLNPYEQYF.

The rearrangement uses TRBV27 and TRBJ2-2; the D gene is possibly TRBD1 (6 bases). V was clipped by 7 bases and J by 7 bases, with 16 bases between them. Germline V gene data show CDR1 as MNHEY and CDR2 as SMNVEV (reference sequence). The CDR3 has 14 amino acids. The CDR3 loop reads CASTPGFRGGELFF. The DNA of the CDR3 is TGTGCCAGCACCCCGGGATTCAGGGGCGGGGAGCTGTTTTTT.

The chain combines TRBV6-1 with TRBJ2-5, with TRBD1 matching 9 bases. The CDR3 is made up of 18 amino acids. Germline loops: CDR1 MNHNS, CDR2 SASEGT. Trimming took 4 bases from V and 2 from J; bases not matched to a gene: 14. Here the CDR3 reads CASSAHRFGTGKQETQYF. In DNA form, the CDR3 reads TGTGCCAGCAGTGCCCACCGCTTCGGGACAGGGAAGCAAGAGACCCAGTACTTC.

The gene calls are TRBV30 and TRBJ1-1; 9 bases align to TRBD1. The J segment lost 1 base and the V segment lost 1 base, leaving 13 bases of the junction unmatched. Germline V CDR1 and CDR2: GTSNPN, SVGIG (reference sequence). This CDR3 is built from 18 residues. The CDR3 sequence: CAWSGQDRDRVKNTEAFF. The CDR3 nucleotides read TGTGCCTGGAGTGGCCAAGATAGGGACAGGGTAAAGAACACTGAAGCTTTCTTT. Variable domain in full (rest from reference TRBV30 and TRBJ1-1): SQTIHQWPATLVQPVGSPLSLECTVEGTSNPNLYWYRQAAGRGLQLLFYSVGIGQISSEVPQNLSASRPQDRQFILSSKKLLLSDSGFYLCAWSGQDRDRVKNTEAFFGQGTRLTVV.

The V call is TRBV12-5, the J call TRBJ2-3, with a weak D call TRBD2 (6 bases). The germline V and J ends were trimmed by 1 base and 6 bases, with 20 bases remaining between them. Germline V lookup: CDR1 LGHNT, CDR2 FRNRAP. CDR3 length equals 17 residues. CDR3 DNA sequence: TGTGCTAGTGGTTTGGGGAGGGGCGGTGCGGTACGGGATACGCAGTATTTT. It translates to CASGLGRGGAVRDTQYF.

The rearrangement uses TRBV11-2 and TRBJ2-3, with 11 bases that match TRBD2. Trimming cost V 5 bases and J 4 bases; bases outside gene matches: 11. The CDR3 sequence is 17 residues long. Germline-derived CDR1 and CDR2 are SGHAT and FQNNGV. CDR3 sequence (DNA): TGTGCCAGCAGCCGGAGACTAGCGGGGATCGGACCAGATACGCAGTATTTT. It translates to CASSRRLAGIGPDTQYF.

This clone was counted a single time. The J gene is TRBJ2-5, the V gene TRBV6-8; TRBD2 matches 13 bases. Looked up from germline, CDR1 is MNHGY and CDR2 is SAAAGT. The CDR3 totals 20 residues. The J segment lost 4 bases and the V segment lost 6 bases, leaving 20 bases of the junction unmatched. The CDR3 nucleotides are TGTGCCAGCAGCTTAAGGACTAGCGGGGGCCCCATCACCCCAACAGAGACCCAGTACTTC. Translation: CASSLRTSGGPITPTETQYF.

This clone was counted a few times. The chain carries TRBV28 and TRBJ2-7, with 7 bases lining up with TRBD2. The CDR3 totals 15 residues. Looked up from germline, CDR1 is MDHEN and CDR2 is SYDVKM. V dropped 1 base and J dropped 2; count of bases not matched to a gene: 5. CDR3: CASSLFRGGPYEQYF. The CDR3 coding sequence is TGTGCCAGCAGTTTATTTCGGGGAGGGCCCTACGAGCAGTACTTC.

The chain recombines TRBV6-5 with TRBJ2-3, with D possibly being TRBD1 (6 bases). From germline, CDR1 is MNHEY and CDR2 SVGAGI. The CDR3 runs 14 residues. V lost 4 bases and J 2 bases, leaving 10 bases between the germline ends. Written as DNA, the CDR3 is TGTGCCAGCAGTTCGGACAGCCTCACAGATACGCAGTATTTT. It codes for CASSSDSLTDTQYF.

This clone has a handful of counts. As DNA, the CDR3 is TGTGCCAGCAGCCCCGATGACAGGGTGGATCAGCCCCAGCATTTT. As protein: CASSPDDRVDQPQHF. This chain connects TRBV7-2 to TRBJ1-5; 7 nucleotides align to TRBD1. The CDR3 loop spans 15 amino acids. J gave up 5 bases and V 5 bases, and 9 bases lay outside the gene matches. Germline V lookup: CDR1 SGHTA, CDR2 FQGNSA.

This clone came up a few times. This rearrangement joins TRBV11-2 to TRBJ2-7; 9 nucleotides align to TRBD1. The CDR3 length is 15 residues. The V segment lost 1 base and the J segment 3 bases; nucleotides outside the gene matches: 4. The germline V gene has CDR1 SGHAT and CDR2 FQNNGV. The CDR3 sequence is CASSLAGTGFYEQYF. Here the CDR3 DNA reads TGTGCCAGCAGCTTAGCGGGGACAGGGTTCTACGAGCAGTACTTC.

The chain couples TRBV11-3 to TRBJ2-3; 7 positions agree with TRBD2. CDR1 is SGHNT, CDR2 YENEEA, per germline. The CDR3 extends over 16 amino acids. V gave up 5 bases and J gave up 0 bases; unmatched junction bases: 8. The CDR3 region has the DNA TGTGCCAGCAGCCCCACCAGCGGGGAAAGCACAGATACGCAGTATTTT. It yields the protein CASSPTSGESTDTQYF. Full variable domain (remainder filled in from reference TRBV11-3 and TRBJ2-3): EAGVVQSPRYKIIEKKQPVAFWCNPISGHNTLYWYLQNLGQGPELLIRYENEEAVDDSQLPKDRFSAERLKGVDSTLKIQPAELGDSAVYLCASSPTSGESTDTQYFGPGTRLTVL.